This T cell receptor (beta chain) originates from a study of early T cells in non-severe SARS-CoV-2 infection. Germline CDR1 reads SGHTA; CDR2 reads FQGNSA. The CDR3 is made up of 15 amino acids. V dropped 3 bases and J dropped 5 bases, with 16 bases sitting between them. A single record per CDR3 protein comes from TCRdb applying MiXCR to the 5' RACE reads. The sample has about 130,000 distinct CDR3 sequences; under 15% are singletons. This clonotype was recorded at least ten times. As yet, its antigen is unknown. Study-wide findings and caveats: Private and CD4 specificities were missed by VDJdb matching, skewed to anti-spike CD8.

The source material was whole blood. The gene calls are TRBV7-2 and TRBJ2-5, with D maybe TRBD1 (6 bases). This receptor was taken from an adult who was a healthcare worker with PCR-confirmed SARS-CoV-2 infection or an uninfected control (not recorded which). Written as DNA, the CDR3 is TGTGCCAGCAGCTTCTCCGACAGGCTGGGGGAGACCCAGTACTTC. This encodes CASSFSDRLGETQYF.